The 17 T cell receptor beta chains below come from one sample, sequenced in a study of regulatory T cells in long-lasting Graves disease. Arm-PCR of CDR3 regions and iRepertoire HTBI primers were the basis on which TCR beta libraries were built. TCRdb passed the multiplex PCR reads through MiXCR, listing each CDR3 protein once. The data contain around 230,000 distinct CDR3 sequences, around 17% of them singletons. Time point indicated: newly diagnosed GD, antithyroid drugs for less than 3 months. The authors made the TCR library using RNA they extracted from PBMCs. Sequences were derived from peripheral blood mononuclear cells (PBMCs), sampled at new diagnosis, from a patient treated with antithyroid drugs. The origin of the receptors is a female donor with Graves disease.

This clonotype was counted many times. This chain uses TRBV10-2 with TRBJ2-1; possibly TRBD1 or TRBD2 for D (5 bases each). Germline CDR1 and CDR2: WSHSY and SAAADI. This CDR3 region has 15 residues. V was cut by 5 bases and J by 0 bases, with 11 bases left in between. The CDR3 loop reads CASSRDGYSYNEQFF. The CDR3 coding sequence is TGCGCCAGCAGTAGGGACGGGTACTCCTACAATGAGCAGTTCTTC.

This clonotype was counted at least ten times. This chain uses TRBV18 with TRBJ2-1; TRBD1 might be the D (6 bases). From germline, CDR1 is KGHSH and CDR2 LQKENI. The CDR3 totals 13 residues. Trimming shortened V by 2 bases and J by 9 bases, and 11 bases separated the two germline ends. The CDR3 protein is CASSPGQGGEQFF. The DNA of the CDR3 is TGTGCCAGCTCACCAGGCCAAGGGGGTGAGCAGTTCTTC. The full variable domain, completed using reference TRBV18 and TRBJ2-1, is NAGVMQNPRHLVRRRGQEARLRCSPMKGHSHVYWYRQLPEEGLKFMVYLQKENIIDESGMPKERFSAEFPKEGPSILRIQQVVRGDSAAYFCASSPGQGGEQFFGPGTRLTVL.

There are many counts of this clonotype. The rearrangement joins TRBV7-2 to TRBJ2-4; D possibly corresponds to TRBD1 (8 bases). The CDR3 length is 14 residues. Germline V gene data show CDR1 as SGHTA and CDR2 as FQGNSA. V gave up 5 bases and J gave up 6 bases, with 14 bases separating them. Here the CDR3 reads CASSQNRGGNIQYF. The CDR3 DNA reads as TGTGCCAGCAGCCAAAACAGGGGGGGAAACATTCAGTACTTC.

There are many counts of this clonotype. The chain employs TRBV7-9 and TRBJ2-7; D might be TRBD1 (6 bases). The germline gives CDR1 SEHNR, CDR2 FQNEAQ (reference sequence). Trimming shortened V by 3 bases and J by 5 bases, and 14 bases separated the two germline ends. The CDR3 loop spans 14 amino acids. CDR3 in DNA: TGTGCCAGCAGCTTGTCAGGGGATCCCCACGAGCAGTACTTC. Its translation is CASSLSGDPHEQYF.

As regards this clonotype: Possible read error: a much larger clone is one base away. The chain couples TRBV7-2 to TRBJ2-1; 9 bases align to TRBD1. The CDR3 is 15 residues long. The V gene's germline CDR1 is SGHTA and CDR2 FQGNSA. The trim removed 5 bases at V and 12 bases at J, leaving 14 bases unmatched. CDR3 bases: TGTGCCAGCAGCAACAGGGACAGGGAGAATAGCGTGCAGTTCTTC. Its translation is CASSNRDRENSVQFF.

This clonotype has at least ten counts. This chain uses TRBV27 with TRBJ1-2; 7 bases are a match to TRBD1. Trimming removed 5 bases from V and 4 bases from J; junction bases left unmatched: 7. The CDR3 runs 14 residues. Germline V lookup: CDR1 MNHEY, CDR2 SMNVEV (reference sequence). CDR3: CASSPRQGGYGYTF. In DNA form, the CDR3 reads TGTGCCAGCAGTCCTCGACAGGGTGGCTATGGCTACACCTTC.

This clonotype was counted many times. CDR3 nucleotides: TGTGCCTGGAGTAAGGGGTGGCGGGGTCTCTACGAGCAGTACTTC. Translation: CAWSKGWRGLYEQYF. The rearrangement uses TRBV30 and TRBJ2-7; D may be TRBD2 (6 bases). The V gene's germline CDR1 is GTSNPN and CDR2 SVGIG (reference sequence). V dropped 2 bases and J dropped 3 bases, with 17 bases sitting between them. The CDR3 sequence is 15 residues long.

Worth noting for this clonotype: A read error may explain this, as a much larger clone is one base away. The V gene is TRBV7-2, the J gene TRBJ2-1; D remains ambiguous. The germline CDR1 and CDR2 sequences are SGHTA and FQGNSA. The CDR3 loop spans 13 amino acids. V lost 1 base and J 3 bases, leaving 4 bases between the germline ends. CDR3 residues: CASSLDNYNEQFF. CDR3 DNA sequence: TGTGCCAGCAGCTTAGACAACTACAATGAGCAGTTCTTC.

This clonotype was seen at least ten times. The gene calls are TRBV28 and TRBJ1-1; D gene uncertain. Germline-derived CDR1 and CDR2 are MDHEN and SYDVKM. Trimming took off 8 bases at V and 7 bases at J, with 14 bases between the two ends. CDR3 length: 12 residues. The CDR3 is CASARGFGEAFF. Written as DNA, the CDR3 is TGTGCCAGCGCGCGTGGATTCGGTGAAGCTTTCTTT.

V and J are TRBV7-6 and TRBJ1-6; D gene ambiguous. This CDR3 contains 14 residues. Germline CDR1 and CDR2: SGHVS and FNYEAQ. Trimming cost V 4 bases and J 9 bases, with 13 bases left between them. This CDR3 is CASSSEAHSSPLHF. CDR3 coding DNA: TGTGCCAGCAGCTCCGAGGCCCATAGTTCACCCCTCCACTTT.

This clonotype was detected ten times or more. J is TRBJ2-3 and V is TRBV5-1, with D perhaps matching TRBD2 (6 bases). The germline CDR1 and CDR2 sequences are SGHRS and YFSETQ. The ends were cut back, 1 base at V and 2 bases at J, with 17 bases in the middle. This CDR3 contains 17 residues. The CDR3 sequence is CASSLLGGSLLTDTQYF. CDR3 nucleotides: TGCGCCAGCAGCTTGCTGGGGGGAAGCCTCCTCACAGATACGCAGTATTTT.

This clonotype has at least ten counts. This chain links TRBV2 with TRBJ1-4; weak D call: TRBD1 (5 bases). Germline V gene sequence: CDR1 SNHLY, CDR2 FYNNEI. The V and J ends lost 8 bases and 4 bases respectively, with 8 bases between them. The CDR3 length is 12 residues. The CDR3 sequence: CASGAHNEKLFF. The CDR3 DNA reads as TGTGCCAGCGGGGCGCATAATGAAAAACTGTTTTTT. Together with reference TRBV2 and TRBJ1-4, the CDR3 gives the full variable domain: EPEVTQTPSHQVTQMGQEVILRCVPISNHLYFYWYRQILGQKVEFLVSFYNNEISEKSEIFDDQFSVERPDGSNFTLKIRSTKLEDSAMYFCASGAHNEKLFFGSGTQLSVL.

This clonotype was detected a few times. The V gene is TRBV24-1, the J gene TRBJ2-1; possible D gene TRBD2, 6 bases. The CDR3 has 13 residues. Deletions cut 0 bases from V and 10 bases from J, with 9 bases between. The germline V gene has CDR1 KGHDR and CDR2 SFDVKD. The CDR3 is CATSDLTGEEQFF. CDR3 bases: TGTGCCACCAGTGATTTGACGGGAGAGGAGCAGTTCTTC.

This clonotype appeared many times. This chain joins TRBV24-1 and TRBJ2-1; TRBD2 agrees at 14 bases. The CDR3 extends over 17 amino acids. J gave up 6 bases and V 0 bases, and 3 bases lay outside the gene matches. Germline V gene data show CDR1 as KGHDR and CDR2 as SFDVKD. The CDR3 sequence: CATSDLSTSGRANEQFF. For the CDR3, the DNA is TGTGCCACCAGTGATTTGTCGACTAGCGGGAGGGCCAATGAGCAGTTCTTC.

As concerns this clonotype: No conserved phenylalanine or tryptophan is present at the end of the CDR3, so a read error is the likely explanation. This rearrangement joins TRBV30 to TRBJ2-7, with D tentatively TRBD2 (5 bases). Trimming took 3 bases from V and 1 from J, leaving 25 bases between them. The CDR3 runs 18 residues. Germline CDR1 GTSNPN, CDR2 SVGIG (reference sequence). CDR3 nucleotides: TGTGCCTGGAGCGGGATGTCAAGGGCCGCCGCCAGGTCCTACGAGCAGTACCTC. Its translation: CAWSGMSRAAARSYEQYL.

This clonotype was counted ten times or more. This chain's CDR3 is CASSTRQGLYEKLFF. As DNA, the CDR3 is TGTGCCAGCTCAACCCGACAGGGCTTGTACGAAAAACTGTTTTTT. The V gene is TRBV18, the J gene TRBJ1-4, with 7 nucleotides matching TRBD1. This CDR3 region has 15 residues. With V trimmed by 5 bases and J by 8 bases, 11 bases remained unmatched. Germline assignment: CDR1 KGHSH and CDR2 LQKENI. Drawing the rest from reference TRBV18 and TRBJ1-4, the complete variable domain is NAGVMQNPRHLVRRRGQEARLRCSPMKGHSHVYWYRQLPEEGLKFMVYLQKENIIDESGMPKERFSAEFPKEGPSILRIQQVVRGDSAAYFCASSTRQGLYEKLFFGSGTQLSVL.

This clonotype appeared many times. The chain employs TRBV3-1 and TRBJ1-2; possibly TRBD1 for D (5 bases). This CDR3 contains 14 residues. Trimming took off 6 bases at V and 2 bases at J, with 13 bases between the two ends. The germline V gene has CDR1 LGHDT and CDR2 YNNKEL (reference sequence). CDR3: CASSPIQGNYGYTF. The CDR3, as DNA: TGTGCCAGCAGTCCGATCCAGGGCAACTATGGCTACACCTTC.